This T cell receptor (beta chain) was sequenced during a study of cytomegalovirus exposure and HLA in healthy donors. The PCR was carried out with 60 Vbeta primers and 13 Jbeta primers. Produced via immunoSEQ multiplex PCR; TCRdb's table is partial and in-frame only. The data show under 200,000 clones, with about 79% seen just once and about 14% held by the top ten. The germline CDR1 and CDR2 sequences are SGHTS and YDEGEE. V was pared by 0 bases and J by 7 bases, with 7 bases between. The CDR3 covers 12 residues. The V and J genes are TRBV5-8 and TRBJ1-2; D unresolved. Sequenced input: PBMCs. The TCR was taken from a man aged 45-65 years in good health and CMV-seropositive. CDR3 sequence: CASSLVEFGYTF. The DNA of the CDR3 is TGTGCCAGCAGCTTGGTTGAGTTTGGCTACACCTTC.